In this sample, the clone carrying this T cell receptor beta chain turned up once. Germline CDR1 and CDR2: SGHVS and FNYEAQ. The CDR3 totals 16 residues. V lost 5 bases and J 2 bases, leaving 19 bases between the germline ends. Sequencing was performed with immunoSEQ multiplex PCR; in TCRdb, only in-frame clones are kept and a portion is missing. The profile shows some 150,000 clones, about 80% of them singletons. The sample comes from a study of blood T cell repertoires in COVID-19. Study in general: Acute and convalescent COVID-19 specimens originated in the United States, Italy and Spain.

Within the 2 weeks before study entry, each person in the exposed group met a COVID-19 case. The V call is TRBV7-6, the J call TRBJ2-7, with D tentatively TRBD1 (5 bases). The receptor's source is a woman aged 18-30 years who had been exposed to COVID-19. The sequenced material came from PBMCs or T cells enriched from blood (not recorded which). The chain's CDR3 is CASSALKGKLPYEQYF. The CDR3 nucleotides read TGTGCCAGCAGCGCCCTGAAGGGGAAATTGCCCTACGAGCAGTACTTC.